A single sample gave rise to the 24 T cell receptor beta chains below, sequenced in a study of cytomegalovirus exposure and HLA in healthy donors. The assay was immunoSEQ multiplex PCR, and TCRdb's table has in-frame clones only and misses some. The sample has around 250,000 clones; around 89% are singletons. The sample taken for sequencing was PBMCs. The receptors were sampled from a woman aged 18-29 years in good health and CMV-seronegative.

The V gene is TRBV30, the J gene TRBJ2-5, with 10 bases aligning to TRBD2. CDR1 is GTSNPN and CDR2 is SVGIG in the germline V gene (reference sequence). The CDR3 is made up of 17 amino acids. V lost 1 base to trimming and J lost 0 bases; unmatched junction nucleotides: 8. CDR3 residues: CAWSEASGGAYQETQYF. The CDR3 DNA reads TGTGCCTGGAGTGAAGCTAGCGGGGGAGCGTACCAAGAGACCCAGTACTTC.

V and J are TRBV18 and TRBJ2-7, with a possible D match to TRBD1 (5 bases). The CDR3 loop spans 13 amino acids. Germline V gene sequence: CDR1 KGHSH, CDR2 LQKENI. Trimming took 0 bases from V and 5 from J, leaving 8 bases between them. This CDR3 is CASSPPVQDEQYF. As DNA, the CDR3 is TGTGCCAGCTCACCACCGGTACAGGACGAGCAGTACTTC.

In this sample, this clone turned up once. The CDR3 bases are TGTGCCAGCAGCTCGGGACAGGGGACCCTTAATGAAAAACTGTTTTTT. Its protein product is CASSSGQGTLNEKLFF. The chain carries TRBV5-5 and TRBJ1-4, with 10 bases lining up with TRBD1. This CDR3 has 16 residues. J lost 4 bases, V lost 3 bases, and 6 bases had no gene match. The V gene's germline CDR1 is SGHKS and CDR2 YYEKEE (reference sequence).

The chain joins TRBV9 to TRBJ2-1; 8 nucleotides match TRBD2. Germline V lookup: CDR1 SGDLS, CDR2 YYNGEE. The CDR3 consists of 15 residues. V was clipped by 0 bases and J by 7 bases; unmatched bases: 6. Here the CDR3 reads CASSVEAGARNEQFF. In DNA form, the CDR3 reads TGTGCCAGCAGCGTAGAAGCGGGGGCGAGGAATGAGCAGTTCTTC.

This chain's CDR3 is CASSQGQGEQYV. The CDR3 nucleotides read TGTGCCAGCAGCCAGGGACAGGGGGAGCAGTACGTC. V and J are TRBV5-6 and TRBJ2-7; TRBD1 matches 10 bases. V was clipped by 4 bases and J by 7 bases; unmatched bases: 2. Germline loops: CDR1 SGHDT, CDR2 YYEEEE. This CDR3 has 12 residues.

The chain recombines TRBV4-1 with TRBJ2-3; no definite D call. V was clipped by 4 bases and J by 3 bases, with 14 bases between them. The CDR3 is 15 residues long. The germline V gene encodes CDR1 MGHRA and CDR2 YSYEKL. The DNA for the CDR3 is TGCGCCAGCAGCCCCCTTCTTATTCCGACAGATACGCAGTATTTT. Its protein is CASSPLLIPTDTQYF.

V and J are TRBV10-1 and TRBJ2-7; 9 nucleotides align to TRBD1. Germline V gives CDR1 WNHNN, CDR2 SYGVQD (reference sequence). The CDR3 consists of 15 residues. V trimming: 10 bases; J trimming: 6 bases; junction bases outside the gene matches: 16. CDR3 region: CAIVKMGQGPLEQYV. The CDR3 nucleotides are TGCGCCATCGTCAAGATGGGACAGGGTCCCCTCGAGCAGTACGTC.

The V gene is TRBV18, the J gene TRBJ2-4, with 12 bases aligning to TRBD2. CDR1 is KGHSH and CDR2 is LQKENI in the germline V gene. The CDR3 sequence is 14 residues long. The junction had 3 bases not matched to a gene; V was cut back by 8 bases and J by 4 bases. The CDR3 DNA reads as TGTGCCAGCAGGACTAGCGGGACGAAAAACATTCAGTACTTC. Translated: CASRTSGTKNIQYF.

The rearrangement uses TRBV4-3 and TRBJ1-5, with D possibly matching TRBD1 (5 bases). V was clipped by 5 bases and J by 4 bases, with 9 bases between them. The CDR3 runs to 13 residues. In germline, CDR1 is LGHNA, CDR2 YSLEER. CDR3 bases: TGCGCCAGCAGCGCGGGACCGAATCAGCCCCAGCATTTT. Translated: CASSAGPNQPQHF.

This chain joins TRBV5-6 and TRBJ2-2; 7 nucleotides line up with TRBD1. Germline assignment: CDR1 SGHDT and CDR2 YYEEEE. After removal of 1 base from V and 4 bases from J, the junction contained 4 bases not matched to a gene. This CDR3 spans 15 amino acids. CDR3 protein: CASSLPGQSTGELFF. For the CDR3, the DNA is TGTGCCAGCAGCTTGCCGGGACAGAGCACCGGGGAGCTGTTTTTT.

The CDR3 loop reads CSAKGGAGGYNEQFF. CDR3 coding DNA: TGCAGCGCAAAGGGCGGAGCGGGGGGGTACAATGAGCAGTTCTTC. The chain links TRBV29-1 to TRBJ2-1, with 10 bases aligning to TRBD2. J gave up 4 bases and V 7 bases, and 10 bases lay outside the gene matches. The CDR3 consists of 15 residues. Germline CDR1 SQVTM, CDR2 ANQGSEA.

Of note for this clone: At one end the junction does not follow the germline gene, possibly because of a read error. V gene TRBV7-7 combines with J gene TRBJ2-7; 9 bases map to TRBD1. The CDR3 covers 15 residues. The germline gives CDR1 SSHAT, CDR2 FNYEAQ (reference sequence). CDR3 DNA sequence: TGTGCTAGCAGCCTTGGACAGGGGCCCTCCTACGAGCAGTACTTC. Translating gives CASSLGQGPSYEQYF.

The chain is built from TRBV15 and TRBJ2-2; tentative D call: TRBD2 (7 bases). The germline gives CDR1 LNHNV, CDR2 YYDKDF (reference sequence). This CDR3 contains 17 residues. V lost 0 bases to trimming and J lost 4 bases, with 15 bases between them. The CDR3 sequence: CATSRDGRGARTGELFF. In nucleotides, the CDR3 is TGTGCCACCAGCAGAGATGGACGGGGGGCCCGCACCGGGGAGCTGTTTTTT.

The genes are TRBV18 and TRBJ2-1; 9 nucleotides line up with TRBD1. Germline V lookup: CDR1 KGHSH, CDR2 LQKENI. The ends lost 3 bases at V and 9 bases at J; junction bases unmatched: 6. CDR3 size: 14 residues. As DNA, the CDR3 is TGTGCCAGCTCACCGTGGACAGGGGCTGGTGAGCAGTTCTTC. This translates into CASSPWTGAGEQFF.

For this clone: Other DNA sequences of this sample code for an identical CDR3. The chain carries TRBV19 and TRBJ2-5, with D unclear. CDR1 is LNHDA, CDR2 SQIVND, per germline (reference sequence). V was clipped by 5 bases and J by 2 bases, with 3 bases between them. CDR3 length: 11 residues. The CDR3 spells CASSLQETQYF. The CDR3 DNA sequence: TGTGCCAGTAGTCTACAAGAGACCCAGTACTTC.

This clone has a single count. The chain joins TRBV7-9 to TRBJ1-5; D is unclear. The CDR3 spans 13 residues. CDR1 and CDR2 from the germline V gene are SEHNR and FQNEAQ (reference sequence). Trimming pared 5 bases from V and 2 bases from J, leaving 7 bases between. The CDR3 sequence is CASSTSGNQPQHF. CDR3 coding DNA: TGTGCCAGCAGCACCAGTGGCAATCAGCCCCAGCATTTT.

This clone was picked up one time. V is TRBV27 and J is TRBJ1-5; 9 nucleotides agree with TRBD1. The CDR3 loop spans 14 amino acids. Losses at the gene ends were 6 bases for V and 6 bases for J; bases not matched to a gene: 6. The germline V gene has CDR1 MNHEY and CDR2 SMNVEV (reference sequence). DNA for the CDR3: TGTGCCAGCAGGGGTCTACAGGGGGCTCAGCCCCAGCATTTT. This gives the protein CASRGLQGAQPQHF.

The chain combines TRBV5-1 with TRBJ2-7, with TRBD1 as a possible D gene (5 bases). The CDR3 length is 14 residues. Trimming left V 5 bases short and J 1 base short, with 13 bases between. Looked up from germline, CDR1 is SGHRS and CDR2 is YFSETQ. DNA for the CDR3: TGCGCCAGCAGTAGAGGAACAGGATCCTACGAGCAGTACTTC. Protein sequence: CASSRGTGSYEQYF.

The rearrangement uses TRBV11-1 and TRBJ1-1; possible D gene TRBD1, 5 bases. Per germline, CDR1 SGHAT and CDR2 FQDESV (reference sequence). V was cut by 5 bases and J by 7 bases, with 17 bases left in between. CDR3 length: 14 residues. The CDR3, as DNA: TGTGCCAGCAGCCCCGCATACAGGTTGAATGAAGCTTTCTTT. This gives the protein CASSPAYRLNEAFF. The complete variable domain, with remaining parts taken from reference TRBV11-1 and TRBJ1-1, reads EAEVAQSPRYKITEKSQAVAFWCDPISGHATLYWYRQILGQGPELLVQFQDESVVDDSQLPKDRFSAERLKGVDSTLKIQPAELGDSAMYLCASSPAYRLNEAFFGQGTRLTVV.

V and J are TRBV13 and TRBJ1-3; 7 bases match TRBD1. Trimming removed 6 bases from V and 4 bases from J; junction bases left unmatched: 9. This CDR3 has 15 residues. Germline assignment: CDR1 PRHDT and CDR2 FYEKMQ (reference sequence). This CDR3 is CASSEDRVGGNTIYF. The CDR3 DNA reads TGTGCCAGCAGTGAAGACAGGGTAGGCGGAAACACCATATATTTT. The variable domain in full, with the rest retrieved from reference TRBV13 and TRBJ1-3, is AAGVIQSPRHLIKEKRETATLKCYPIPRHDTVYWYQQGPGQDPQFLISFYEKMQSDKGSIPDRFSAQQFSDYHSELNMSSLELGDSALYFCASSEDRVGGNTIYFGEGSWLTVV.

V and J are TRBV15 and TRBJ2-1; tentative D call: TRBD2 (7 bases). Deletions cut 0 bases from V and 1 base from J, with 13 bases between. Germline lookup yields CDR1 LNHNV and CDR2 YYDKDF (reference sequence). The CDR3 loop spans 17 amino acids. The CDR3 coding sequence is TGTGCCACCAGCAGAGATTACGCGGGGGCTTCCTACAATGAGCAGTTCTTC. Translation: CATSRDYAGASYNEQFF.

This clone was detected once. The chain uses TRBV29-1 and TRBJ1-1, with a tentative D call TRBD1 (5 bases). Deletions cut 6 bases from V and 6 bases from J, with 14 bases between. The CDR3 loop spans 12 amino acids. The germline gives CDR1 SQVTM, CDR2 ANQGSEA. CDR3 sequence reads: CSVRTGGAEAFF. In DNA form, the CDR3 reads TGCAGCGTCAGGACGGGAGGGGCTGAAGCTTTCTTT.

This clone was found a few times. The rearrangement joins TRBV7-8 to TRBJ1-5, with 7 positions matching TRBD1. Losses at the gene ends were 1 base for V and 4 bases for J; bases not matched to a gene: 7. The germline V gene encodes CDR1 SGHVS and CDR2 FQNEAQ. The CDR3 has 16 amino acids. The CDR3 sequence is CASSLGIGTENQPQHF. The CDR3 DNA sequence: TGTGCCAGCAGCTTAGGAATCGGGACAGAAAATCAGCCCCAGCATTTT.

CDR3 in amino acids: CASSPGVEDTEAFF. Here the CDR3 DNA reads TGTGCCAGCAGTCCAGGGGTTGAAGACACTGAAGCTTTCTTT. The J gene is TRBJ1-1, the V gene TRBV28; TRBD1 might be the D (6 bases). From germline, CDR1 is MDHEN and CDR2 SYDVKM. V was clipped by 5 bases and J by 3 bases, with 13 bases between them. The CDR3 totals 14 residues.